The next 20 T cell receptor beta chains were all read from a single sample in a study of blood T cell repertoires in COVID-19. This table comes from immunoSEQ multiplex PCR, and its TCRdb copy is limited to in-frame clones, with some not included. The sample holds roughly 280,000 clones; under 90% are singletons and the top ten take roughly 2.2%. Sequenced input: peripheral blood. Receptor source: a man aged 45-65 years with acute or convalescent COVID-19.

The chain links TRBV6-6 to TRBJ2-1; possible D gene TRBD2, 5 bases. This CDR3 is 12 amino acids long. V was cut by 5 bases and J by 9 bases, with 11 bases left in between. The germline V gene encodes CDR1 MNHNY and CDR2 SVGAGI (reference sequence). The CDR3 coding sequence is TGTGCCAGCAGTCCCATAGGGAGTGAGCAGTTCTTC. Protein sequence: CASSPIGSEQFF.

The chain is built from TRBV18 and TRBJ1-2; TRBD1 agrees at 9 bases. The V gene end was trimmed by 3 bases and the J gene end by 7 bases; junction bases not matched to a gene: 15. The CDR3 extends over 17 amino acids. Germline V gene data show CDR1 as KGHSH and CDR2 as LQKENI. The CDR3 protein is CASSPGVPGQGVFGYTF. The CDR3, as DNA: TGTGCCAGCTCACCGGGCGTCCCGGGACAGGGTGTTTTTGGCTACACCTTC.

The genes are TRBV3-1 (or the pseudogene TRBV3-2) and TRBJ1-6; a possible D gene is TRBD1 (6 bases). Germline V gives CDR1 LGHDT, CDR2 YNNKEL (reference sequence). The CDR3 loop spans 23 amino acids. Trimming shortened V by 0 bases and J by 1 base, and 28 bases separated the two germline ends. Here the CDR3 reads CASSQDKGTSRAVVRSYNSPLHF. CDR3 nucleotides: TGTGCCAGCAGCCAAGATAAGGGGACAAGCAGGGCGGTTGTTCGGTCCTATAATTCACCCCTCCACTTT.

The CDR3 region is CASSSTGELYGYTF. The CDR3 coding sequence is TGTGCCAGCAGTTCGACAGGTGAACTTTATGGCTACACCTTC. The chain has TRBV6-5 and TRBJ1-2, with a tentative D call TRBD1 (6 bases). The CDR3 has 14 residues. Germline values: CDR1 MNHEY, CDR2 SVGAGI. V was shortened by 4 bases and J by 5 bases, with 14 bases between the two germline ends.

The chain employs TRBV27 and TRBJ1-4, with D possibly being TRBD1 (5 bases). CDR1 is MNHEY, CDR2 SMNVEV, per germline (reference sequence). The CDR3 covers 14 residues. Deletions cut 6 bases from V and 5 bases from J, with 13 bases between. The CDR3 coding sequence is TGTGCCAGCAGCCCCGGGGGGGGAAATGAAAAACTGTTTTTT. Translation gives CASSPGGGNEKLFF.

V usage is TRBV29-1 and J usage is TRBJ2-5; D might be TRBD1 (6 bases). The length of the CDR3 is 13 residues. V lost 5 bases and J lost 4, with 14 bases in between. The germline gives CDR1 SQVTM, CDR2 ANQGSEA. DNA for the CDR3: TGCAGCGTTCCCTTCCGGGACACAGAGACCCAGTACTTC. Amino acids: CSVPFRDTETQYF.

The chain has TRBV19 and TRBJ1-5; weak D call: TRBD1 (5 bases). The CDR3 sequence is 16 residues long. Trimming took 2 bases from V and 6 from J, leaving 17 bases between them. The germline CDR1 and CDR2 sequences are LNHDA and SQIVND (reference sequence). CDR3 in DNA: TGTGCCAGTAGTATAAGAGTTGGGGCGGTTAGTCAGCCCCAGCATTTT. It is translated as CASSIRVGAVSQPQHF.

This sequence joins TRBV7-3 and TRBJ2-7; 7 bases fit TRBD1. V gave up 4 bases and J gave up 1 base; unmatched junction bases: 7. CDR1 SGHTA and CDR2 FQGTGA come from the germline V gene. This CDR3 is 15 amino acids long. The CDR3 DNA follows: TGTGCCAGCAGCTCCGGGACAGTGGTATCCTACGAGCAGTACTTC. Translating gives CASSSGTVVSYEQYF.

This clone is a singleton in its sample. The chain uses TRBV6-5 and TRBJ1-2; D possibly corresponds to TRBD1 (6 bases). Germline V CDR1 and CDR2: MNHEY, SVGAGI. V was clipped by 5 bases and J by 4 bases, with 11 bases between them. The CDR3 covers 13 residues. CDR3 sequence (DNA): TGTGCCAGCAGTAGACGGGGGGCCTATGGCTACACCTTC. Translation: CASSRRGAYGYTF.

This clone was recorded once. The CDR3 DNA reads TGTGCCAGCAGCCAACCCACAGTGGCCGGCTACACCTTC. It specifies CASSQPTVAGYTF. This chain joins TRBV3-1 (or the pseudogene TRBV3-2) and TRBJ1-2, with D unclear. Germline CDR1 reads LGHDT; CDR2 reads YNNKEL (reference sequence). The CDR3 has 13 amino acids. The V gene lost 2 bases and the J gene lost 8 bases, with 12 bases spanning the gap.

The chain recombines TRBV29-1 with TRBJ1-2, with D tentatively TRBD1 (5 bases). Trimming shortened V by 5 bases and J by 4 bases, and 20 bases separated the two germline ends. CDR1 and CDR2 (germline): SQVTM, ANQGSEA. The CDR3 contains 15 residues. CDR3 sequence: CSVPLTAGGVYGYTF. The CDR3 DNA reads TGCAGCGTTCCCCTTACGGCCGGAGGGGTCTATGGCTACACCTTC.

The V call is TRBV4-1, the J call TRBJ1-1; D not resolved. Trimming cost V 3 bases and J 1 base, with 12 bases left between them. CDR3 length: 15 residues. Germline CDR1 is MGHRA and CDR2 is YSYEKL. The CDR3 DNA reads TGCGCCAGCAGCCAGCTCGAAGGGAGGAACACTGAAGCTTTCTTT. This gives the protein CASSQLEGRNTEAFF.

The chain has TRBV7-2 and TRBJ2-1; 7 bases are a match to TRBD2. Germline V lookup: CDR1 SGHTA, CDR2 FQGNSA. Losses at the gene ends were 4 bases for V and 3 bases for J; bases not matched to a gene: 12. This CDR3 is 17 amino acids long. The CDR3 bases are TGTGCCAGCAGCTCTACAGTTGACGAGCGGGGCTACAATGAGCAGTTCTTC. Its translation: CASSSTVDERGYNEQFF.

The chain carries TRBV4-1 and TRBJ1-1, with a possible D match to TRBD1 (6 bases). Trimming left V 4 bases short and J 6 bases short, with 18 bases between. Germline assignment: CDR1 MGHRA and CDR2 YSYEKL. CDR3 length equals 15 residues. The CDR3 reads CASSPVYREGAEAFF. In nucleotides, the CDR3 is TGCGCCAGCAGCCCCGTGTACAGGGAAGGCGCTGAAGCTTTCTTT.

This clone came up once. This chain uses TRBV5-6 with TRBJ1-1; D is possibly TRBD1 (5 bases). Between the trimmed V and J ends, which lost 9 bases and 1 base, there was a span of 19 bases. The germline gives CDR1 SGHDT, CDR2 YYEEEE. The CDR3 extends over 15 amino acids. CDR3 region: CATAPNRFWNTEAFF. The CDR3 nucleotides are TGTGCCACGGCCCCCAACAGGTTTTGGAACACTGAAGCTTTCTTT. The entire variable domain, with the rest obtained from reference TRBV5-6 and TRBJ1-1, is as follows: DAGVTQSPTHLIKTRGQQVTLRCSPKSGHDTVSWYQQALGQGPQFIFQYYEEEERQRGNFPDRFSGHQFPNYSSELNVNALLLGDSALYLCATAPNRFWNTEAFFGQGTRLTVV.

The CDR3 nucleotides read TGCGCCAGCAGCTTGTTCCTGAGGAACCGGAACACTGAAGCTTTCTTT. Its translation is CASSLFLRNRNTEAFF. The rearrangement uses TRBV5-1 and TRBJ1-1; D gene unclear. V was clipped by 1 base and J by 1 base, with 14 bases between them. CDR1 and CDR2 from the germline V gene are SGHRS and YFSETQ. The CDR3 sequence is 16 residues long.

The chain links TRBV18 to TRBJ1-4; D unresolved. The CDR3 consists of 15 residues. Trimming shortened V by 0 bases and J by 5 bases, and 10 bases separated the two germline ends. Germline CDR1 and CDR2: KGHSH and LQKENI. The CDR3 sequence is CASSPPSGFNEKLFF. The CDR3 coding sequence is TGTGCCAGCTCACCACCTTCGGGGTTCAATGAAAAACTGTTTTTT.

The genes are TRBV18 and TRBJ2-1, with D possibly matching TRBD2 (5 bases). This CDR3 has 13 amino acids. The germline V and J ends were trimmed by 7 bases and 3 bases, with 10 bases remaining between them. CDR1 and CDR2 from the germline V gene are KGHSH and LQKENI. CDR3 sequence (DNA): TGTGCCAGCTTCGGCGGAGGCTACAATGAGCAGTTCTTC. It specifies CASFGGGYNEQFF.

This clone was picked up one time. The rearrangement joins TRBV11-2 to TRBJ2-5; D remains unclear. Germline V gene data show CDR1 as SGHAT and CDR2 as FQNNGV. CDR3 length: 16 residues. The germline V and J ends were trimmed by 5 bases and 2 bases, with 18 bases remaining between them. CDR3 sequence: CASSPSSLDSQETQYF. The CDR3 DNA sequence: TGTGCCAGCAGCCCAAGTAGTCTCGACTCGCAAGAGACCCAGTACTTC. Variable domain in full (rest from reference TRBV11-2 and TRBJ2-5): EAGVAQSPRYKIIEKRQSVAFWCNPISGHATLYWYQQILGQGPKLLIQFQNNGVVDDSQLPKDRFSAERLKGVDSTLKIQPAKLEDSAVYLCASSPSSLDSQETQYFGPGTRLLVL.

This chain links TRBV5-1 with TRBJ1-1; a weak D match, TRBD1 (5 bases). CDR3 size: 16 residues. The germline CDR1 and CDR2 sequences are SGHRS and YFSETQ. The germline V and J ends were trimmed by 4 bases and 3 bases, with 19 bases remaining between them. The CDR3 coding sequence is TGCGCCAGCAGCCCGGGTGGCACCGCGGGGGACACTGAAGCTTTCTTT. Residues: CASSPGGTAGDTEAFF.